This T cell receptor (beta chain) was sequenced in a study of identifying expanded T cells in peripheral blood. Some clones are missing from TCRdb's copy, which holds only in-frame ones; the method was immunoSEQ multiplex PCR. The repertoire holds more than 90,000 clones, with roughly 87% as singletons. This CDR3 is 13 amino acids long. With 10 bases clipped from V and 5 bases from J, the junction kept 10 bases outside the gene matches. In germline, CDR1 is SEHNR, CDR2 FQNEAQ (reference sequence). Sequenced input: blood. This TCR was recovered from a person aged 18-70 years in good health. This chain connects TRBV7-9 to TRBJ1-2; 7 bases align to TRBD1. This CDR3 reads CATRTGTEYGYTF. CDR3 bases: TGTGCCACCCGAACCGGGACAGAATATGGCTACACCTTC. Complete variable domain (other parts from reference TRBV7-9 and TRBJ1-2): DTGVSQNPRHKITKRGQNVTFRCDPISEHNRLYWYRQTLGQGPEFLTYFQNEAQLEKSRLLSDRFSAERPKGSFSTLEIQRTEQGDSAMYLCATRTGTEYGYTFGSGTRLTVV.